This is a list of T cell receptor beta chains from one sample in a study of T cell responses to AZD1222 COVID-19 vaccine. Libraries were prepared by immunoSEQ multiplex PCR; TCRdb keeps only in-frame clonotypes and omits some of them. The table includes under 130,000 clones, around nine tenths detected once. The source material was peripheral blood, sampled on day 0 of AZD1222 vaccination. The receptors here all came from an adult in good health. Each CDR3 is given with its conserved first and last residue. A D gene is named only where the DNA matches it firmly. Clone size, where shown, is once, few, many, or a class for clones that have expanded.

j_call v_call d_call clone_size cdr3_nt cdr3_aa
TRBJ2-5 TRBV5-1 NA NA TGCGCCAGCAGCTTGACGGCAGGGATTGGGGAGACCCAGTACTTC CASSLTAGIGETQYF
TRBJ2-7 TRBV30 NA NA TGTGCCTGGAGCGTAAATCAGGGCTACGAGCAGTACTTC CAWSVNQGYEQYF
TRBJ2-7 TRBV2 NA NA TGTGCGTTCAGTTCAAACTACGAGCAGTACTTC CAFSSNYEQYF
TRBJ2-3 TRBV9 NA once TGTGCCAGCAGCCCACCCGGAAGGGGAGATACGCAGTATTTT CASSPPGRGDTQYF
TRBJ1-5 TRBV3-1/TRBV3-2 TRBD1 NA TGTGCCAGCAGCTTGGGACAGGGGGCCGGGGGGCCCCAGCATTTT CASSLGQGAGGPQHF
TRBJ1-1 TRBV27 NA NA TGTGCCAGCACCTCACGGGTAAGGGGGAACACTGAAGCTTTCTTT CASTSRVRGNTEAFF
TRBJ2-1 TRBV9 NA NA TGTGCCAGCAGCGTAGACATGGGGGGGCAGTGGTCCTACAATGAGCAGTTCTTC CASSVDMGGQWSYNEQFF
TRBJ2-2 TRBV7-6 NA NA TGTGCCAGCAGCTTACCCCCCAACACCGGGGAGCTGTTTTTT CASSLPPNTGELFF
TRBJ2-5 TRBV6-5 TRBD2 once TGTGCCAGCACCGGACTAGCGGGAGGGGAGACCCAGTACTTC CASTGLAGGETQYF
TRBJ2-5 TRBV5-1 NA NA TGCGCCAGCAGCTCAGGGATAGTGGAGACCCAGTACTTC CASSSGIVETQYF
TRBJ2-1 TRBV29-1 NA NA TGCAGCGCCGCGCCAGGGGTACAGGGAAACAATGAGCAGTTCTTC CSAAPGVQGNNEQFF
TRBJ2-3 TRBV27 TRBD1 NA TGTGCCAGCAGTTTGGCACAGGGGGTCACAGATACGCAGTATTTT CASSLAQGVTDTQYF
TRBJ2-4 TRBV5-3 TRBD2 NA TGTGCCGGTAGAGGACTAGCCGACCTGGCGGCCTGCATTCAGTACTTC CAGRGLADLAACIQYF
TRBJ2-1 TRBV5-1 NA once TGCGCCAGCAGCAAGGACTTCTACAATGAGCAGTTCTTC CASSKDFYNEQFF
TRBJ2-1 TRBV7-8 NA NA TGTGCCAGCAGCCCCCCGAGGGGCGACTCCTACAATGAGCAGTTCTTC CASSPPRGDSYNEQFF
TRBJ1-5 TRBV19 NA NA TGTGCCAGTAATTTCGGAAATAGCAATCAGCCCCAGCATTTT CASNFGNSNQPQHF
TRBJ2-5 TRBV28 TRBD1 NA TGTGCCAGCAGTCCACGGACAGGGCGCCAAGAGACCCAGTACTTC CASSPRTGRQETQYF
TRBJ2-7 TRBV23-1 NA NA TGCGCCAGCAGTCAATCCACCGGACCGGTACCCTACGAGCAGTACTTC CASSQSTGPVPYEQYF
TRBJ2-7 TRBV6-5 NA NA TGTGCCAGCAGGACTACAGGGAACGAGCAGTACTTC CASRTTGNEQYF
TRBJ2-2 TRBV15 TRBD1 NA TGTGCCACCAGCAGGGAAACAGGGGGCACCGGGGAGCTGTTTTTT CATSRETGGTGELFF
TRBJ2-4 TRBV19 TRBD2 NA TGTGCCAGTAGTTGGGGACTAGCGGGAAGCATTCAGTACTTC CASSWGLAGSIQYF
TRBJ1-5 TRBV27 NA NA TGTGCCAGCAGTACGGCCGGGGGCCGTCAGCCCCAGCATTTT CASSTAGGRQPQHF
TRBJ2-7 TRBV5-1 TRBD1 NA TGCGCCAGCAGCTGGACAGGTACCTCCTACGAGCAGTACTTC CASSWTGTSYEQYF
TRBJ2-2 TRBV7-3 TRBD1 NA TGTGCCAGCAGCCCGGACAGGGGCGGCGGGGAGCTGTTTTTT CASSPDRGGGELFF
TRBJ1-1 TRBV7-3 NA NA TGTGCCAGCAGAACTAACGGACACACAAACACTGAAGCTTTCTTT CASRTNGHTNTEAFF
TRBJ2-1 TRBV7-3 TRBD2 NA TGTGCCAGCAGCTATCTCTCGCTAGCGGGAGACCGGGACAATGAGCAGTTCTTC CASSYLSLAGDRDNEQFF
TRBJ2-7 TRBV28 NA NA TGTGCCAGCAGGACCACTGGGGAAGAGCAGTACTTC CASRTTGEEQYF
TRBJ1-2 TRBV11-2 NA few TGTGCCAGCAGCTTATGGGGGGCCACATATGGCTACACCTTC CASSLWGATYGYTF
TRBJ2-5 TRBV2 TRBD2 NA TGTGCCAGCAGTGTTGCGGGAGGGGGGAGAGAGACCCAGTACTTC CASSVAGGGRETQYF
TRBJ1-1 TRBV5-4 NA NA TGTGCCAGCAGCTTTATTCACCTGAACACTGAAGCTTTCTTT CASSFIHLNTEAFF
TRBJ1-2 TRBV2 TRBD1 NA TGTGCCAGCAGTCGACAGGGCTCCAACTATGGCTACACCTTC CASSRQGSNYGYTF
TRBJ2-2 TRBV7-9 TRBD2 NA TGTGCCAGCAGCCCAAGGACTAGCGGGAACACCGGGGAGCTGTTTTTT CASSPRTSGNTGELFF
TRBJ1-6 TRBV30 NA NA TGTGCCTGGTCGGACAGCCGTAATTCACCCCTCCACTTT CAWSDSRNSPLHF
TRBJ1-1 TRBV28 NA once TGTGCCAGCAGTCAAACCGACAAGTATGCTGAAGCTTTCTTT CASSQTDKYAEAFF
TRBJ1-5 TRBV28 NA NA TGTGCCTCGCGGACAGACAATAGCAATCAGCCCCAGCATTTT CASRTDNSNQPQHF
TRBJ1-4 TRBV5-4 TRBD1 once TGTGCCAGCAGCTTGGAGACAGGGGATGAAAAACTGTTTTTT CASSLETGDEKLFF
TRBJ1-4 TRBV25-1 NA NA TGTGCCAGCAGCCGGGGAGGGAGCAATGAAAAACTGTTTTTT CASSRGGSNEKLFF
TRBJ2-1 TRBV4-3 NA NA TGCGCCAGCAGCCAAGGTCGGGGGTTAGACAATGAGCAGTTCTTC CASSQGRGLDNEQFF
TRBJ2-1 TRBV14 TRBD2 NA TGTGCCAGCAGCCAAGGGAACCCGGGACTAGCGGGACTAGAGCAGTTCTTC CASSQGNPGLAGLEQFF
TRBJ2-7 TRBV6-1 TRBD1 NA TGTGCCAGCAGTGGGGGGACAGGGCTTACCTTCTACGAGCAGTACTTC CASSGGTGLTFYEQYF
TRBJ1-2 TRBV6-1 NA once TGTGCCAGCAGTGAAGCTAACTATGGCTACACCTTC CASSEANYGYTF
TRBJ1-5 TRBV28 NA few TGTGCCAGCAGTCCCCTGGGCAGGGAGAGGCAGCCCCAGCATTTT CASSPLGRERQPQHF
TRBJ2-1 TRBV3-1/TRBV3-2 NA NA TGTGCCAGCAAGGAATACAATGAGCAGTTCTTC CASKEYNEQFF
TRBJ2-3 TRBV10-3 TRBD2 NA TGTGCCATCAGTGTATCGACTAGCGGGAGGGGGACAGATACGCAGTATTTT CAISVSTSGRGTDTQYF
TRBJ2-3 TRBV9 NA NA TGTGCCAGCAGCACTAAGATAGGGGGGGATACGCAGTATTTT CASSTKIGGDTQYF
TRBJ1-4 TRBV27 NA few TGTGCCAGCCGTACGGGGAGTAAACTGTTTTTT CASRTGSKLFF
TRBJ2-7 TRBV3-1/TRBV3-2 TRBD2 NA TGTGCCAGCAGCTTTAGCGGGAGTTCGATCGAGCAGTACTTC CASSFSGSSIEQYF
TRBJ1-2 TRBV23-1 NA NA TGCGCCAGCAGTCGAAACCAGGGGCGGGTTGACTATGGCTACACCTTC CASSRNQGRVDYGYTF
TRBJ2-7 TRBV6-2/TRBV6-3 NA NA TGTGCCAGCAGTTACCCCTACGAGCAGTACTTC CASSYPYEQYF
TRBJ2-5 TRBV28 NA NA TGTGCCAGCACCCAGGGGTGGGAGGAAGAGACCCAGTACTTC CASTQGWEEETQYF
TRBJ2-2 TRBV11-3 TRBD2 NA TGTGCCAGCAGCCCCAGGAGCGGGAGGGCCACCGGGGAGCTGTTTTTT CASSPRSGRATGELFF
TRBJ2-7 TRBV19 TRBD1 NA TGTGCCAGTAGTAGGGGGACAGGCTCCTACGAGCAGTACTTC CASSRGTGSYEQYF
TRBJ1-2 TRBV20-1 TRBD1 NA TGCAGTGCTAGTGGGACAGGGGATTTCGGGTATGGCTACACCTTC CSASGTGDFGYGYTF
TRBJ2-1 TRBV29-1 NA once TGCAGCGCCGACTTGGGCGGTGAGCAGTTCTTC CSADLGGEQFF
TRBJ2-2 TRBV2 TRBD2 once TGTGCCAGCAGTCCGCGGACTAGCGCCGGGGAGCTGTTTTTT CASSPRTSAGELFF
TRBJ1-5 TRBV28 TRBD1 NA TGTGCCAGCTTTGACAGGGGGTATCAGCCCCAGCATTTT CASFDRGYQPQHF
TRBJ2-7 TRBV2 NA NA TGTGCCAGCAGTGAAGCGCTCGGCTTGGAGCAGTACTTC CASSEALGLEQYF
TRBJ2-7 TRBV5-1 NA few TGCGCCAGCAGCGGAGGTTCCGGCTCCTACGAGCAGTACTTC CASSGGSGSYEQYF
TRBJ2-7 TRBV6-5 NA NA TGTGCCAGCAGTTACGGGAGGAGCGAACCCTACGAGCAGTACTTC CASSYGRSEPYEQYF